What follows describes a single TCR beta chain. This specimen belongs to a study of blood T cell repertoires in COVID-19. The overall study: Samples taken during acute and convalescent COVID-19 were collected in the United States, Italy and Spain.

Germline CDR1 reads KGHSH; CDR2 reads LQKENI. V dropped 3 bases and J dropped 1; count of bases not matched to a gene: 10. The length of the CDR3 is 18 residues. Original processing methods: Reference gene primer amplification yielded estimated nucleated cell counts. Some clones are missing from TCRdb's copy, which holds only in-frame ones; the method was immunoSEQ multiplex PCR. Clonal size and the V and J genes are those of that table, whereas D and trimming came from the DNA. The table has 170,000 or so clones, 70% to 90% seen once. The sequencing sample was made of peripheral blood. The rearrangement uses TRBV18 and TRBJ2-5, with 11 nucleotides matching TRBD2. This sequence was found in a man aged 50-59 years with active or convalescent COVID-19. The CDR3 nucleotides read TGTGCCAGCTCACCCCCGGGACTAGCGGAGATAACCCAAGAGACCCAGTACTTC. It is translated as CASSPPGLAEITQETQYF. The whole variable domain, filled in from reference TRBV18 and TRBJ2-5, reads NAGVMQNPRHLVRRRGQEARLRCSPMKGHSHVYWYRQLPEEGLKFMVYLQKENIIDESGMPKERFSAEFPKEGPSILRIQQVVRGDSAAYFCASSPPGLAEITQETQYFGPGTRLLVL.